The 5 T cell receptor beta chains below were found in one sample sequenced in a study of OX40 agonist ivuxolimab in advanced cancers. Assay: immunoSEQ multiplex PCR; the TCRdb copy retains only in-frame clones and omits some. The table records roughly 20,000 clones, less than 85% of them present only once. Sample: CD4+ or CD8+ T cells sorted from blood, taken in a trial of the OX40 agonist ivuxolimab. The receptors here all came from an adult with an advanced solid tumor such as melanoma, head and neck, liver or kidney cancer.

This clone appeared a few times. The chain has TRBV15 and TRBJ2-2, with D hard to call. V lost 6 bases and J lost 4, with 9 bases in between. Germline V gene lookup returns CDR1 LNHNV and CDR2 YYDKDF (reference sequence). The CDR3 length is 13 residues. CDR3 protein: CATRNPLTGELFF. Here the CDR3 DNA reads TGTGCCACCAGAAATCCACTCACCGGGGAGCTGTTTTTT.

The gene calls are TRBV5-8 and TRBJ1-2; 8 bases line up with TRBD1. The length of the CDR3 is 15 residues. Germline values: CDR1 SGHTS, CDR2 YDEGEE. Trimming removed 4 bases from V and 5 bases from J; junction bases left unmatched: 10. CDR3 in amino acids: CASSRTGMGKYGYTF. CDR3 in DNA: TGTGCCAGCAGCAGGACAGGGATGGGGAAATATGGCTACACCTTC.

V and J are TRBV6-5 and TRBJ2-5, with TRBD2 as a possible D gene (6 bases). V was shortened by 2 bases and J by 3 bases, with 13 bases between the two germline ends. This CDR3 comprises 15 residues. The germline gives CDR1 MNHEY, CDR2 SVGAGI. Written as DNA, the CDR3 is TGTGCCAGCAGTTACGGGGCTAGCGCCGAAGAGACCCAGTACTTC. This translates into CASSYGASAEETQYF.

The rearrangement joins TRBV7-2 to TRBJ2-1, with a weak D call TRBD2 (6 bases). The length of the CDR3 is 14 residues. V lost 6 bases to trimming and J lost 8 bases, with 17 bases between them. The germline gives CDR1 SGHTA, CDR2 FQGNSA. CDR3: CASSTAGLVDEQFF. The CDR3 coding sequence is TGTGCCAGCAGTACCGCGGGGCTAGTGGATGAGCAGTTCTTC.

The J gene is TRBJ1-1, the V gene TRBV7-9; D is ambiguous. CDR3 length: 14 residues. V shed 0 bases and J shed 1 base, with 6 bases lying between them. Germline CDR1 is SEHNR and CDR2 is FQNEAQ (reference sequence). CDR3 DNA: TGTGCCAGCAGCTTAGCGAACAGGAACACTGAAGCTTTCTTT. Translating gives CASSLANRNTEAFF.